The 10 T cell receptor beta chains listed next were all sequenced from one sample in a study of Ad26.COV2.S vaccination and SARS-CoV-2 variants. Libraries were prepared by immunoSEQ multiplex PCR; TCRdb keeps only in-frame clonotypes and omits some of them. Among 75,000 to 100,000 clones listed, around 82% were seen once. The starting material was peripheral blood, obtained after recovery from COVID-19. Receptors originate from a human donor who had recovered from COVID-19.

V usage is TRBV28 and J usage is TRBJ2-1; 9 bases fit TRBD2. V trimming: 6 bases; J trimming: 2 bases; junction bases outside the gene matches: 8. Germline-derived CDR1 and CDR2 are MDHEN and SYDVKM. This CDR3 has 16 residues. CDR3 in DNA: TGTGCCAGCAGCCACTTAGCGGGAGTGGCCTACAATGAGCAGTTCTTC. It translates to CASSHLAGVAYNEQFF. The variable domain in full, completed from reference TRBV28 and TRBJ2-1, reads DVKVTQSSRYLVKRTGEKVFLECVQDMDHENMFWYRQDPGLGLRLIYFSYDVKMKEKGDIPEGYSVSREKKERFSLILESASTNQTSMYLCASSHLAGVAYNEQFFGPGTRLTVL.

The chain uses TRBV28 and TRBJ2-7; possible D gene TRBD2, 6 bases. The ends were cut back, 8 bases at V and 3 bases at J, with 8 bases in the middle. The length of the CDR3 is 11 residues. The V gene's germline CDR1 is MDHEN and CDR2 SYDVKM. In DNA, the CDR3 is TGTGCCAGCGGGAGGCACTACGAGCAGTACTTC. Translation gives CASGRHYEQYF.

This chain links TRBV9 with TRBJ1-2; unclear D gene. The CDR3 loop spans 15 amino acids. Germline CDR1 reads SGDLS; CDR2 reads YYNGEE. Trimming stripped 4 bases from V and 4 bases from J, with 17 bases between. In nucleotides, the CDR3 is TGTGCCAGCAGCCTTGACGGGTCAAAGGGCTATGGCTACACCTTC. Its translation is CASSLDGSKGYGYTF.

J is TRBJ2-7 and V is TRBV6-2 or TRBV6-3; the D gene is possibly TRBD1 (6 bases). The CDR3 covers 19 residues. Germline CDR1 and CDR2: MNHEY and SVGEGT. Trimming pared 4 bases from V and 0 bases from J, leaving 25 bases between. CDR3 coding DNA: TGTGCCAGCAGTTTCGAAATAAGAACAGGGTTCCCCAACTCCTACGAGCAGTACTTC. Encoded protein: CASSFEIRTGFPNSYEQYF.

This chain links TRBV3-1 (or the pseudogene TRBV3-2) with TRBJ1-2; D unresolved. CDR3 length equals 12 residues. CDR1 is LGHDT, CDR2 YNNKEL, per germline (reference sequence). V gave up 4 bases and J gave up 3 bases, with 6 bases separating them. The DNA for the CDR3 is TGTGCCAGCAGCCCGGCCGACTATGGCTACACCTTC. This codes for CASSPADYGYTF.

The rearrangement joins TRBV9 to TRBJ2-1; unclear D gene. Germline V lookup: CDR1 SGDLS, CDR2 YYNGEE. The CDR3 is 16 residues long. Trimming pared 3 bases from V and 0 bases from J, leaving 13 bases between. In nucleotides, the CDR3 is TGTGCCAGCAGCGCTGGTTCTACGAGCTCCTACAATGAGCAGTTCTTC. The encoded protein is CASSAGSTSSYNEQFF. The full variable domain, its missing parts supplied by reference TRBV9 and TRBJ2-1, is DSGVTQTPKHLITATGQRVTLRCSPRSGDLSVYWYQQSLDQGLQFLIQYYNGEERAKGNILERFSAQQFPDLHSELNLSSLELGDSALYFCASSAGSTSSYNEQFFGPGTRLTVL.

V is TRBV29-1 and J is TRBJ2-3; the match to TRBD2 covers 10 bases. Germline CDR1 and CDR2: SQVTM and ANQGSEA. The CDR3 covers 11 residues. CDR3 in amino acids: CASGSTDTQYF. Written as DNA, the CDR3 is TGCGCTAGCGGGAGTACAGATACGCAGTATTTT.

The chain employs TRBV11-2 and TRBJ2-1; no clear D gene. Trimming took off 0 bases at V and 5 bases at J, with 11 bases between the two ends. This CDR3 comprises 15 residues. Germline CDR1 and CDR2: SGHAT and FQNNGV. The CDR3 sequence: CASSLEVGFNNEQFF. CDR3 nucleotide sequence: TGTGCCAGCAGCTTAGAAGTGGGATTCAACAATGAGCAGTTCTTC.

This rearrangement joins TRBV4-3 to TRBJ2-1, with 11 bases aligning to TRBD2. The ends lost 0 bases at V and 12 bases at J; junction bases unmatched: 7. This CDR3 has 15 residues. The V gene's germline CDR1 is LGHNA and CDR2 YSLEER. The CDR3 DNA reads as TGCGCCAGCAGCCAAGAATTAGCGGGAGGGCCATGGCAGTTCTTC. It is translated as CASSQELAGGPWQFF.

Here the CDR3 DNA reads TGTGCCAGCAGCCGTACGGGAGGGAACACTGAAGCTTTCTTT. This sequence encodes CASSRTGGNTEAFF. The chain combines TRBV5-6 with TRBJ1-1; the D is unclear. V was cut by 4 bases and J by 1 base, with 11 bases left in between. The CDR3 spans 14 residues. The germline gives CDR1 SGHDT, CDR2 YYEEEE.